This TCR beta chain was captured by sequencing in a study of neurological immune-mediated disorders. This clonotype has ten or more counts. PBMCs stored at -80 C, numbering 2 million, were the origin of the unsorted libraries. MiXCR, run by TCRdb on the 5' RACE reads, gives a single entry per CDR3 protein. The data contain tens of thousands of distinct CDR3 sequences, 3.4% of them singletons. This CDR3 is built from 15 residues. In germline, CDR1 is SGHRS, CDR2 YFSETQ. V lost 0 bases and J 3 bases, leaving 10 bases between the germline ends. The source of this sequence is a man in his forties with multiple sclerosis. The chain couples TRBV5-1 to TRBJ1-5; D unresolved. Sequenced input: PBMCs. CDR3 nucleotides: TGCGCCAGCAGCTTGGGTAGTGCGGACAATCAGCCCCAGCATTTT. This encodes CASSLGSADNQPQHF. The full variable domain, its missing parts supplied by reference TRBV5-1 and TRBJ1-5, is KAGVTQTPRYLIKTRGQQVTLSCSPISGHRSVSWYQQTPGQGLQFLFEYFSETQRNKGNFPGRFSGRQFSNSRSEMNVSTLELGDSALYLCASSLGSADNQPQHFGDGTRLSIL.